The rows below give T cell receptor beta chains drawn from one sample of a study of T cell responses to AZD1222 COVID-19 vaccine. The method was immunoSEQ multiplex PCR; TCRdb's version includes in-frame clones alone and lacks a portion of them. The sample includes some 170,000 clones, about 88% seen only once; the top ten take 1.5% to 2%. This sample comprised peripheral blood, obtained on day 0 of AZD1222 vaccination. All receptors come from an adult in good health. CDR3s include the opening cysteine and the closing phenylalanine or tryptophan. A D gene is named only where the DNA matches it firmly.

cdr3_aa: CATSGEQGSYNEQFF
cdr3_nt: TGTGCCACCAGTGGGGAACAGGGCTCCTACAATGAGCAGTTCTTC
j_call: TRBJ2-1
v_call: TRBV24-1
d_call: -

cdr3_aa: CASSRGNTEAFF
cdr3_nt: TGTGCCAGCAGTCGTGGAAACACTGAAGCTTTCTTT
j_call: TRBJ1-1
v_call: TRBV7-9
d_call: -

cdr3_aa: CASSQGNRAYGYTF
cdr3_nt: TGTGCCAGCAGCCAAGGAAACAGGGCCTATGGCTACACCTTC
j_call: TRBJ1-2
v_call: TRBV3-1/TRBV3-2
d_call: -

cdr3_aa: CASGLGPNQPQHF
cdr3_nt: TGTGCCAGCGGCCTCGGGCCCAATCAGCCCCAGCATTTT
j_call: TRBJ1-5
v_call: TRBV4-2
d_call: -

cdr3_aa: CASSLTGTNTDTQYF
cdr3_nt: TGTGCCAGCAGTTTAACAGGGACCAACACAGATACGCAGTATTTT
j_call: TRBJ2-3
v_call: TRBV28
d_call: -

cdr3_aa: CASSKILQGQGNQPQHF
cdr3_nt: TGTGCCAGCAGCAAAATTTTACAGGGTCAAGGCAATCAGCCCCAGCATTTT
j_call: TRBJ1-5
v_call: TRBV21-1
d_call: -

cdr3_aa: CASSFRLAGGRTQYF
cdr3_nt: TGTGCCAGCAGTTTTCGACTAGCGGGGGGCAGGACCCAGTACTTC
j_call: TRBJ2-5
v_call: TRBV27
d_call: TRBD2

cdr3_aa: CAIFSAGARGGTGELFF
cdr3_nt: TGTGCCATCTTTTCGGCGGGGGCGCGGGGTGGAACCGGGGAGCTGTTTTTT
j_call: TRBJ2-2
v_call: TRBV10-3
d_call: -

cdr3_aa: CAISGQGDQPQHF
cdr3_nt: TGTGCCATCAGCGGACAGGGGGATCAGCCCCAGCATTTT
j_call: TRBJ1-5
v_call: TRBV10-3
d_call: TRBD1

cdr3_aa: CASSFVTSGGAAYNEQFF
cdr3_nt: TGTGCCAGCAGTTTTGTGACTAGCGGGGGGGCCGCCTACAATGAGCAGTTCTTC
j_call: TRBJ2-1
v_call: TRBV27
d_call: TRBD2